Listed below are T cell receptor beta chains from one sample, sequenced in a study of blood T cell repertoires in COVID-19. Generated by immunoSEQ multiplex PCR, the TCRdb table keeps only in-frame clones and is missing some. Here the sample spans about 91,000 clones, 80% to 90% being singletons. Sequencing was done on a sample of peripheral blood. The receptors were gathered from a woman in her sixties or seventies with acute or convalescent COVID-19. Both conserved end residues are part of each CDR3. The D gene is left open where the match is weak. Size values are once, few and many counts, or a class for expanded clones, and some rows have none.

D: TRBD1
J: TRBJ1-5
size: -
V: TRBV29-1
DNA: TGCAGCGTCATAGGACAGGGGTCAGGTCAGCCCCAGCATTTT
CDR3: CSVIGQGSGQPQHF

D: -
J: TRBJ1-1
size: few
V: TRBV2
DNA: TGTGCCAGCAGTGTAAAGAACACTGAAGCTTTCTTT
CDR3: CASSVKNTEAFF

D: -
J: TRBJ2-7
size: -
V: TRBV24-1
DNA: TGTGCCACCAGTGTCATCGCGAGCTCCTACGAGCAGTACTTC
CDR3: CATSVIASSYEQYF

D: -
J: TRBJ2-7
size: -
V: TRBV9
DNA: TGTGCCAGCAGCGCCGGGACACGGGCCTACGAGCAGTACTTC
CDR3: CASSAGTRAYEQYF

D: -
J: TRBJ1-6
size: -
V: TRBV7-9
DNA: TGTGCCAGCAGCGGTAGTTGGGCTTCACCCCTCCACTTT
CDR3: CASSGSWASPLHF

D: TRBD1
J: TRBJ1-4
size: -
V: TRBV18
DNA: TGTGCCAGCTCGCGACAGGGGGCGGGTGAAAAACTGTTTTTT
CDR3: CASSRQGAGEKLFF

D: TRBD2
J: TRBJ2-2
size: -
V: TRBV10-3
DNA: TGTGCCATCAGTTCTTCCCCATTTAGCGGGAAGAACACCGGGGAGCTGTTTTTT
CDR3: CAISSSPFSGKNTGELFF

D: TRBD1
J: TRBJ1-6
size: -
V: TRBV7-6
DNA: TGTGCCAGCAGCCTCGGGACAGACTATAATTCACCCCTCCACTTT
CDR3: CASSLGTDYNSPLHF

D: TRBD2
J: TRBJ2-2
size: once
V: TRBV27
DNA: TGTGCCAGCAGTTTAGCGGGGGGCTATACCGGGGAGCTGTTTTTT
CDR3: CASSLAGGYTGELFF

D: -
J: TRBJ2-3
size: -
V: TRBV5-1
DNA: TGCGCCAGCAGGCAATGGGGGGGCGGTGGAGATACGCAGTATTTT
CDR3: CASRQWGGGGDTQYF

D: TRBD2
J: TRBJ2-1
size: -
V: TRBV27
DNA: TGTGCCAGCAGTCCGGGGGGGCCCTCCTACAATGAGCAGTTCTTC
CDR3: CASSPGGPSYNEQFF

D: -
J: TRBJ1-1
size: -
V: TRBV28
DNA: TGTGCCAGCAGTTCACCCCCAGGGGCGAAAAACACTGAAGCTTTCTTT
CDR3: CASSSPPGAKNTEAFF

D: TRBD2
J: TRBJ2-5
size: -
V: TRBV7-2
DNA: TGTGCCAGCACAGTTACTAGCGGGGGACAAGAGACCCAGTACTTC
CDR3: CASTVTSGGQETQYF

D: -
J: TRBJ2-7
size: -
V: TRBV2
DNA: TGTGCCAGCGACCCTAGGGCAGGAGGGAACCCTTACGAGCAGTACTTC
CDR3: CASDPRAGGNPYEQYF

D: -
J: TRBJ2-3
size: -
V: TRBV11-3
DNA: TGTGCCAGCAGCCCCCGCGGGCCTTCAGTTGCGCAGTATTTT
CDR3: CASSPRGPSVAQYF

D: TRBD2
J: TRBJ2-3
size: -
V: TRBV24-1
DNA: TGTGCCACCAGTGATCCTAGCGGGAGAGGCACAGATACGCAGTATTTT
CDR3: CATSDPSGRGTDTQYF

D: -
J: TRBJ1-1
size: -
V: TRBV10-3
DNA: TGTGCCATCAGTGAGTCGAAGAACGGGGGGCGAGGAACTGAAGCTTTCTTT
CDR3: CAISESKNGGRGTEAFF

D: -
J: TRBJ1-6
size: once
V: TRBV19
DNA: TGTGCCAGTAGCCCAAAAACATGGGCCCAACGATCGTCACCCCTCCACTTT
CDR3: CASSPKTWAQRSSPLHF

D: TRBD1
J: TRBJ1-6
size: -
V: TRBV5-6
DNA: TGTGCCAGCAGCCAGGGGGCGCGAAATTCACCCCTCCACTTT
CDR3: CASSQGARNSPLHF

D: TRBD1
J: TRBJ2-1
size: -
V: TRBV9
DNA: TGTGCCAGCAGCGCCGTGGGGGACAGGGGGAATGAGCAGTTCTTC
CDR3: CASSAVGDRGNEQFF

D: TRBD1
J: TRBJ2-7
size: -
V: TRBV6-5
DNA: TGTGCCAGCAGTCAACGTCAGGGGGACGAGCAGTACTTC
CDR3: CASSQRQGDEQYF

D: TRBD1
J: TRBJ1-2
size: -
V: TRBV7-2
DNA: TGTGCCAGCAGCTTAGCTGGGACAGGGCTCTCCTATGGCTACACCTTC
CDR3: CASSLAGTGLSYGYTF

D: TRBD1
J: TRBJ1-3
size: -
V: TRBV6-5
DNA: TGTGCCAGCAGTTCCGGGACAGTCCCTAACACCATATATTTT
CDR3: CASSSGTVPNTIYF

D: TRBD1
J: TRBJ1-2
size: -
V: TRBV5-8
DNA: TGTGCCAGCAGCGGACTACAGGGGGTTGATGGCTACACCTTC
CDR3: CASSGLQGVDGYTF

D: -
J: TRBJ2-5
size: -
V: TRBV30
DNA: TGTGCCTGGGACACAGGGCCCTCGGAGACCCAGTACTTC
CDR3: CAWDTGPSETQYF

D: TRBD1
J: TRBJ1-4
size: -
V: TRBV25-1
DNA: TGTGCCAGCAGTGATTCCGACAGGGAACCTAATGAAAAACTGTTTTTT
CDR3: CASSDSDREPNEKLFF

D: TRBD2
J: TRBJ2-3
size: -
V: TRBV13
DNA: TGTGCCAGCAGCTTAGGTAGTAGCGGCGGGACTAGCGGGAGGGCCGTCACAGATACGCAGTATTTT
CDR3: CASSLGSSGGTSGRAVTDTQYF

D: -
J: TRBJ1-1
size: -
V: TRBV2
DNA: TGTGCCAGCAGTTTGGAGGTGGGGACTGAAGCTTTCTTT
CDR3: CASSLEVGTEAFF

D: -
J: TRBJ2-7
size: -
V: TRBV11-2
DNA: TGTGCCAGCAGCACGACAGTTTCCTACGAGCAGTACTTC
CDR3: CASSTTVSYEQYF

D: -
J: TRBJ2-7
size: medium-sized
V: TRBV2
DNA: TGTGCCAGCAGTGCGGCAGGGGAAACCTACGAGCAGTACTTC
CDR3: CASSAAGETYEQYF

D: -
J: TRBJ1-1
size: -
V: TRBV2
DNA: TGTGCCACCGGGCGGGGGCAGAGGAACACTGAAGCTTTCTTT
CDR3: CATGRGQRNTEAFF

D: TRBD1
J: TRBJ2-1
size: -
V: TRBV11-2
DNA: TGTGCCAGCAGCTTATCCCCAGGGGGCTACAATGAGCAGTTCTTC
CDR3: CASSLSPGGYNEQFF

D: TRBD2
J: TRBJ2-3
size: -
V: TRBV6-1
DNA: TGTGCCAGCAGTGACCGGGGGGGCACAGATACGCAGTATTTT
CDR3: CASSDRGGTDTQYF

D: -
J: TRBJ1-2
size: -
V: TRBV19
DNA: TGTGCCAGTAGCCGACAGTTGGATAACTATGGCTACACCTTC
CDR3: CASSRQLDNYGYTF

D: TRBD1
J: TRBJ1-1
size: -
V: TRBV15
DNA: TGTGCCACCAGCAGAGAGACAGGGCGGAACACTGAAGCTTTCTTT
CDR3: CATSRETGRNTEAFF

D: -
J: TRBJ2-6
size: -
V: TRBV4-1
DNA: TGCGCCAGCAGCCTCACCCCTAGCTCTGGGGCCAACGTCCTGACTTTC
CDR3: CASSLTPSSGANVLTF

D: TRBD2
J: TRBJ2-1
size: -
V: TRBV10-3
DNA: TGTGCCATCAGTGAGGTCGAACTAGCGGCATACAATGAGCAGTTCTTC
CDR3: CAISEVELAAYNEQFF

D: -
J: TRBJ1-2
size: -
V: TRBV19
DNA: TGTGCCAGTAGTATAGTTAAGTCCGGGTATAACTATGGCTACACCTTC
CDR3: CASSIVKSGYNYGYTF

D: -
J: TRBJ1-4
size: -
V: TRBV3-1/TRBV3-2
DNA: TGTGCCAGCAGCCTTAGACAGCTTAATGAAAAACTGTTTTTT
CDR3: CASSLRQLNEKLFF

D: -
J: TRBJ1-1
size: -
V: TRBV5-6
DNA: TGTGCCAGCAGCTTCCGACAGCCAAGGGTGGACACTGAAGCTTTCTTT
CDR3: CASSFRQPRVDTEAFF

D: TRBD2
J: TRBJ2-7
size: -
V: TRBV28
DNA: TGTGCCAGCAGTTTAAGACTAGCGGAGATCCTAGCCTACGAGCAGTACTTC
CDR3: CASSLRLAEILAYEQYF

D: TRBD2
J: TRBJ2-1
size: -
V: TRBV5-3
DNA: TGTGCCAGAAGCCTTAGCGGGAAGGGCAATGAGCAGTTCTTC
CDR3: CARSLSGKGNEQFF

D: TRBD2
J: TRBJ2-7
size: -
V: TRBV20-1
DNA: TGCAGTGCTAGTATCCTAGCGGGAGGGTACGAGCAGTACTTC
CDR3: CSASILAGGYEQYF

D: TRBD2
J: TRBJ2-7
size: -
V: TRBV5-1
DNA: TGCGCCAGCAGCTTGGTTGGGCTAGCGGACTACGAGCAGTACTTC
CDR3: CASSLVGLADYEQYF

D: -
J: TRBJ2-1
size: -
V: TRBV2
DNA: TGTGCCAGCAGTGTCAGCGAGACCTACAATGAGCAGTTCTTC
CDR3: CASSVSETYNEQFF